This TCR beta chain was recorded in a study of T cell repertoires and Cas9 in healthy adults. Study-level information: CD4 and CD8 compartments: SpCas9-reactive T cells profiled for potency, cytotoxicity, lineage.

The data were produced by immunoSEQ multiplex PCR, yet TCRdb's version contains in-frame clones alone and is incomplete. Altogether roughly 13,000 clones are present, nearly 90% being singletons, with the ten largest covering 1.5%. Turning to this clone: Its antigen is still unknown.

Germline V gives CDR1 SQVTM, CDR2 ANQGSEA. The V and J ends lost 1 base and 1 base respectively, with 7 bases between them. The CDR3 length is 13 residues. The study's findings and limits: Reportedly, SpCas9-reactive effector T cell proliferation and function were mitigated by SpCas9-reactive Tregs in vitro.

The source of this sequence is a human donor in good health. Sequenced sample: Tregs (CD4+, CD25+, CD127-, CD137-, CD154-) from PBMCs; culture status not recorded. The chain has TRBV29-1 and TRBJ1-1, with a tentative D call TRBD1 (5 bases). The CDR3 region has the DNA TGCAGCGTTGAAGGACAGCAGAACACTGAAGCTTTCTTT. This sequence encodes CSVEGQQNTEAFF.